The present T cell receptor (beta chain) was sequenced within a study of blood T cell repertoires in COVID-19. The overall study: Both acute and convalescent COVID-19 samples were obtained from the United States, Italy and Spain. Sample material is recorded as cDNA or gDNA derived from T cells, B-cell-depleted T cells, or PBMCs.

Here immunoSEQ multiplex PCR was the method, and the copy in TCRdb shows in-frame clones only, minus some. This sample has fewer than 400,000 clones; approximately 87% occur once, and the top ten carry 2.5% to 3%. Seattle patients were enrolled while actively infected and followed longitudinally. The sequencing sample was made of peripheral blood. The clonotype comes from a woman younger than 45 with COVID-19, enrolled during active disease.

The CDR3 nucleotides are TGTGCCAGCAGTGAAGCTCGTGAGCAGTTCTTC. Its translation is CASSEAREQFF. The genes are TRBV6-1 and TRBJ2-1, with no clear D. V was cut by 0 bases and J by 9 bases, with 3 bases left in between. The CDR3 is made up of 11 amino acids. The germline gives CDR1 MNHNS, CDR2 SASEGT.